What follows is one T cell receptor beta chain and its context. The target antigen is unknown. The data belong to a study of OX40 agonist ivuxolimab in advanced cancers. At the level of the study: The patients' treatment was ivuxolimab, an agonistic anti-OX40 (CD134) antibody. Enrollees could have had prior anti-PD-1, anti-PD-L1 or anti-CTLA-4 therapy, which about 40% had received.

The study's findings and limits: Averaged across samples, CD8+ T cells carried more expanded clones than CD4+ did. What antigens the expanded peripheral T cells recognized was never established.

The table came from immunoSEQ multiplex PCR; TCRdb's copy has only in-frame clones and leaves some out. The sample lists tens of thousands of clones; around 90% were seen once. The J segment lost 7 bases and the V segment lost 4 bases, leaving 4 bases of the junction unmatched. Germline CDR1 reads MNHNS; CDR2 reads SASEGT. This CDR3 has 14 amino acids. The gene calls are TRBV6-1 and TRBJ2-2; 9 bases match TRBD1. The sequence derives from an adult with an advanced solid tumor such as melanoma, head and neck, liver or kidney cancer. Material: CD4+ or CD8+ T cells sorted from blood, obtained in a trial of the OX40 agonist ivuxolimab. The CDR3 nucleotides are TGTGCCAGCAGTGCGACAGGGGGAAGCGGGGAGCTGTTTTTT. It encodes CASSATGGSGELFF.